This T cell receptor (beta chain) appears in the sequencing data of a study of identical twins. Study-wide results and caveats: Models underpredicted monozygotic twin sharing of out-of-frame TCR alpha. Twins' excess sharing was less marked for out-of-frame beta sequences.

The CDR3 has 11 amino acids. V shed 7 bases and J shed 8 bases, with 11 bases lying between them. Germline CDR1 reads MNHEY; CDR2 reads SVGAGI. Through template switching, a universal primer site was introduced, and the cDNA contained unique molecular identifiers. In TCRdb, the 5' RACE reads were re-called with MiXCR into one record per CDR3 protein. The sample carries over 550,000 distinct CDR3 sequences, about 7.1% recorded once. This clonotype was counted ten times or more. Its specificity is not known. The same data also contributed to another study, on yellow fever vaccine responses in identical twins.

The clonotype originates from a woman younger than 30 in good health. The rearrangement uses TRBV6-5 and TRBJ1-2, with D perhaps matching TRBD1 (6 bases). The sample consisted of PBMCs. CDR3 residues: CASKTGSGYTF. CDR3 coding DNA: TGTGCCAGCAAAACAGGGAGCGGCTACACCTTC.